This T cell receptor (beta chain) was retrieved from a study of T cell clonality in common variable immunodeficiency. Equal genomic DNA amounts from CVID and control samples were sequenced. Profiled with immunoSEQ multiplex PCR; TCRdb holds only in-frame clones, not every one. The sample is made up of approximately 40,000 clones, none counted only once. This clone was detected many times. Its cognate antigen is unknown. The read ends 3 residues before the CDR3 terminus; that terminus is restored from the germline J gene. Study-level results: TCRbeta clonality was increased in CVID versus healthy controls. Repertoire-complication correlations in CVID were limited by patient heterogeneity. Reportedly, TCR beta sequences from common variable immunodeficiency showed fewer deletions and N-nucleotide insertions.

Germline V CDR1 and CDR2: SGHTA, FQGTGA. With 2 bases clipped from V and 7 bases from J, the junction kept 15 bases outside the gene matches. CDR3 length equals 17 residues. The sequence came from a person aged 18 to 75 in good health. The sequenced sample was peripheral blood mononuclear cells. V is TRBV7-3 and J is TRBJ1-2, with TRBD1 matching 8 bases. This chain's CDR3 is CASSLVPLTGAPIGYTF. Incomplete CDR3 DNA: TGTGCCAGCAGCTTAGTCCCCTTGACAGGGGCCCCCATTGGC.